These 21 T cell receptor beta chains were sequenced from one sample in a study of early T cells in non-severe SARS-CoV-2 infection. Via MiXCR, TCRdb re-called the 5' RACE reads, giving one row per CDR3 protein. The table has some 44,000 distinct CDR3 sequences, approximately 5.9% seen once. Sequenced material: whole blood, taken at baseline. The receptors come from an adult who was a healthcare worker with PCR-confirmed SARS-CoV-2 infection or an uninfected control (not recorded which).

This clonotype came up many times. This chain connects TRBV12-3 or TRBV12-4 to TRBJ1-1, with TRBD1 identical over 7 bases. Losses at the gene ends were 7 bases for V and 7 bases for J; bases not matched to a gene: 6. This CDR3 has 12 amino acids. The chain's CDR3 is CASTPYRGEAFF. The CDR3 coding sequence is TGTGCCAGCACCCCCTACAGGGGTGAAGCTTTCTTT.

This clonotype was counted at least ten times. The chain links TRBV20-1 to TRBJ2-1; 8 nucleotides align to TRBD2. Per the germline V gene, CDR1 is DFQATT and CDR2 is SNEGSKA (reference sequence). The CDR3 extends over 15 amino acids. After removal of 4 bases from V and 9 bases from J, the junction contained 14 bases not matched to a gene. CDR3 sequence: CSATPPGLVTGEQFF. CDR3 DNA sequence: TGCAGTGCTACCCCGCCGGGACTAGTTACTGGTGAGCAGTTCTTC.

Here the CDR3 DNA reads TGTGCCAGCAGCTGGGACAGGGGAGGCACTGAAGCTTTCTTT. Translated: CASSWDRGGTEAFF. The chain links TRBV11-2 to TRBJ1-1; 10 positions match TRBD1. V lost 4 bases, J lost 4 bases, and 3 bases stayed unmatched. Germline lookup yields CDR1 SGHAT and CDR2 FQNNGV. The CDR3 totals 14 residues. Variable domain in full (rest from reference TRBV11-2 and TRBJ1-1): EAGVAQSPRYKIIEKRQSVAFWCNPISGHATLYWYQQILGQGPKLLIQFQNNGVVDDSQLPKDRFSAERLKGVDSTLKIQPAKLEDSAVYLCASSWDRGGTEAFFGQGTRLTVV.

There are many counts of this clonotype. The chain recombines TRBV6-2 or TRBV6-3 with TRBJ2-7; 7 bases map to TRBD1. CDR1 and CDR2 from the germline V gene are MNHEY and SVGEGT. V was pared by 2 bases and J by 12 bases, with 7 bases of the junction left unmatched. CDR3 length: 12 residues. CDR3 amino acids: CASSYPRDSLYF. CDR3 sequence (DNA): TGTGCCAGCAGTTACCCACGGGACAGCTTGTACTTC.

This clonotype was seen more than once but under ten times. The J gene is TRBJ1-5, the V gene TRBV28; no reliable D call. Trimming removed 6 bases from V and 4 bases from J, with 13 bases in between. The CDR3 loop spans 14 amino acids. Germline V gives CDR1 MDHEN, CDR2 SYDVKM. CDR3 residues: CASRATRRNQPQHF. CDR3 coding DNA: TGTGCCAGCAGGGCGACTCGAAGGAATCAGCCCCAGCATTTT.

The chain has TRBV19 and TRBJ1-2; 7 positions agree with TRBD1. Germline V gene data show CDR1 as LNHDA and CDR2 as SQIVND (reference sequence). This CDR3 has 14 amino acids. The junction had 6 bases not matched to a gene; V was cut back by 4 bases and J by 4 bases. The CDR3 DNA reads as TGTGCCAGTAGTACTGAACAGGGGCGCTATGGCTACACCTTC. Amino acid sequence: CASSTEQGRYGYTF.

In its sample, this clonotype was seen many times. The chain links TRBV28 to TRBJ1-2, with 10 nucleotides matching TRBD1. The CDR3 extends over 15 amino acids. V trimming: 7 bases; J trimming: 5 bases; junction bases outside the gene matches: 10. Germline CDR1 and CDR2: MDHEN and SYDVKM. CDR3 sequence: CASTPGQGVLYGYTF. DNA of the CDR3: TGTGCCAGCACCCCCGGACAGGGGGTCCTGTATGGCTACACCTTC.

This clonotype was recorded many times. This sequence joins TRBV7-9 and TRBJ2-1, with 8 bases matching TRBD2. The germline V gene has CDR1 SEHNR and CDR2 FQNEAQ (reference sequence). There are 16 residues in the CDR3. V shed 1 base, J shed 7 bases, and the junction held 9 bases outside the gene matches. This CDR3 reads CASSLVPSGLSNEQFF. CDR3 nucleotide sequence: TGTGCCAGCAGCTTAGTTCCTAGCGGGCTGTCGAATGAGCAGTTCTTC.

This clonotype has ten or more counts. The chain is built from TRBV20-1 and TRBJ2-7; 7 nucleotides match TRBD1. V was pared by 3 bases and J by 2 bases, with 7 bases of the junction left unmatched. This CDR3 has 14 residues. CDR1 DFQATT and CDR2 SNEGSKA come from the germline V gene (reference sequence). This chain's CDR3 is CSARPGQFPYEQYF. The CDR3 DNA reads TGCAGTGCTAGGCCGGGACAGTTTCCCTACGAGCAGTACTTC.

This clonotype has only a few counts. The chain recombines TRBV6-4 with TRBJ2-3, with 8 bases identical to TRBD2. The CDR3 contains 15 residues. Trimming cost V 2 bases and J 0 bases; bases outside gene matches: 1. CDR1 MRHNA and CDR2 SNTAGT come from the germline V gene. The CDR3 DNA reads as TGTGCCAGCAGTGACGTAGCGGGGAGCACAGATACGCAGTATTTT. Protein sequence: CASSDVAGSTDTQYF.

On this clonotype: This may come from a read error, since a much larger clone is one base off. CDR3 region: CVSSYAAGAYEQYF. In nucleotides, the CDR3 is TGTGTCAGCAGTTACGCGGCAGGAGCCTACGAGCAGTACTTC. The chain combines TRBV6-2 or TRBV6-3 with TRBJ2-7; no firm D call. The CDR3 consists of 14 residues. Per germline, CDR1 MNHEY and CDR2 SVGEGT.

A few counts support this clonotype. J is TRBJ2-3 and V is TRBV6-5; D remains unclear. The CDR3 is 14 residues long. V was shortened by 1 base and J by 4 bases, with 9 bases between the two germline ends. Germline loops: CDR1 MNHEY, CDR2 SVGAGI. The chain's CDR3 is CASSYLTRSDTQYF. The CDR3 DNA reads as TGTGCCAGCAGTTACTTGACCCGTTCAGATACGCAGTATTTT.

The chain joins TRBV7-2 to TRBJ1-1; D is uncertain. From germline, CDR1 is SGHTA and CDR2 FQGNSA. CDR3 length: 14 amino acids. V was clipped by 1 base and J by 0 bases, with 6 bases between them. The chain's CDR3 is CASSLGIMNTEAFF. The DNA of the CDR3 is TGTGCCAGCAGCTTAGGAATAATGAACACTGAAGCTTTCTTT.

This clonotype came up many times. This chain uses TRBV18 with TRBJ2-7; 8 bases are a match to TRBD2. The CDR3 contains 12 residues. Unmatched junction bases numbered 2, after V lost 6 bases and J lost 4 bases. Looked up from germline, CDR1 is KGHSH and CDR2 is LQKENI. The CDR3 spells CASSTGGYEQYF. CDR3 sequence (DNA): TGTGCCAGCTCTACGGGGGGGTACGAGCAGTACTTC.

This clonotype occurred a few times. CDR3 DNA sequence: TGCAGCGTCGAGCGGGACAGAGCTAACTATGGCTACACCTTC. Protein sequence: CSVERDRANYGYTF. The V and J genes are TRBV29-1 and TRBJ1-2, with 7 bases identical to TRBD1. This CDR3 is built from 14 residues. Germline V gene lookup returns CDR1 SQVTM and CDR2 ANQGSEA. Losses at the gene ends were 6 bases for V and 0 bases for J; bases not matched to a gene: 7.

In this sample, this clonotype turned up many times. The chain has TRBV6-2 or TRBV6-3 and TRBJ2-2, with TRBD1 matching over 7 bases. CDR3 length equals 15 residues. Germline CDR1 is MNHEY and CDR2 is SVGEGT. Trimming cost V 8 bases and J 6 bases; bases outside gene matches: 12. In nucleotides, the CDR3 is TGTGCCAGCCTTGAGGACAGGACCGGCGCCGGGGAGCTGTTTTTT. Translation gives CASLEDRTGAGELFF.

This clonotype was seen repeatedly, ten times or more. The chain combines TRBV29-1 with TRBJ1-2; 7 bases agree with TRBD1. Germline loops: CDR1 SQVTM, CDR2 ANQGSEA. This CDR3 spans 14 amino acids. V gave up 3 bases and J gave up 1 base; unmatched junction bases: 5. In DNA form, the CDR3 reads TGCAGCGTTGAGGGACAGTTTCTTAACTATGGCTACACCTTC. Protein: CSVEGQFLNYGYTF.

At least ten counts were recorded for this clonotype. The CDR3 nucleotides are TGTGCCAGCAGCGGAGGGGGACCGAGGCCCAACGAGCAGTACTTC. It encodes CASSGGGPRPNEQYF. V usage is TRBV7-9 and J usage is TRBJ2-7; D is perhaps TRBD1 or TRBD2 (6 bases each). The CDR3 is 15 residues long. Germline CDR1 SEHNR, CDR2 FQNEAQ (reference sequence). With 5 bases removed from V and 5 bases from J, the gap between germline ends came to 19 bases. Variable domain in full (rest from reference TRBV7-9 and TRBJ2-7): DTGVSQNPRHKITKRGQNVTFRCDPISEHNRLYWYRQTLGQGPEFLTYFQNEAQLEKSRLLSDRFSAERPKGSFSTLEIQRTEQGDSAMYLCASSGGGPRPNEQYFGPGTRLTVT.

This clonotype came up a few times. Written as DNA, the CDR3 is TGTGCCAGCAGCCAGTCTAGCGGGGGGGCCGAGTTCTTC. Encoded protein: CASSQSSGGAEFF. The chain recombines TRBV7-2 with TRBJ2-1, with 12 bases fitting TRBD2. The CDR3 covers 13 residues. The germline V gene encodes CDR1 SGHTA and CDR2 FQGNSA. V dropped 5 bases and J dropped 14; count of bases not matched to a gene: 7.

The V gene is TRBV12-3 or TRBV12-4, the J gene TRBJ1-2, with a weak D call TRBD1 (5 bases). V was shortened by 8 bases and J by 4 bases, with 17 bases between the two germline ends. The CDR3 spans 14 residues. CDR3 sequence (DNA): TGTGCCAGCCAGCGGGACGTACGGGGCTATGGCTACACCTTC. Translating it yields CASQRDVRGYGYTF.

This clonotype was seen ten or more times. The chain has TRBV4-3 and TRBJ2-2; no firm D call. Trimming cost V 1 base and J 7 bases, with 7 bases left between them. Looked up from germline, CDR1 is LGHNA and CDR2 is YSLEER. This CDR3 region has 13 residues. CDR3 residues: CASSQGEIGELFF. The CDR3 DNA sequence: TGCGCCAGCAGCCAAGGGGAAATCGGGGAGCTGTTTTTT.